A single sample gave rise to the 10 T cell receptor beta chains below, sequenced in a study of CD8 T cells in ankylosing spondylitis. TCRdb re-derived calls from the 5' RACE reads in MiXCR, one entry per CDR3 protein. The table shows 85,000 to 100,000 distinct CDR3 sequences, with just under 9% occurring only once. Sequencing was performed on blood, either unsorted or a sorted T cell fraction (not recorded which). Receptors originate from a male donor with ankylosing spondylitis or in good health (not recorded which).

This clonotype was picked up a small number of times. This chain joins TRBV29-1 and TRBJ2-3, with 7 positions matching TRBD1. CDR1 and CDR2 (germline): SQVTM, ANQGSEA. The CDR3 totals 14 residues. The junction had 5 bases not matched to a gene; V was cut back by 3 bases and J by 2 bases. The CDR3 loop is CSVDVQGLTDTQYF. CDR3 coding DNA: TGCAGCGTTGATGTACAGGGGCTCACAGATACGCAGTATTTT.

This clonotype has at least ten counts. This chain uses TRBV5-6 with TRBJ2-5; 8 positions agree with TRBD1. The V and J ends lost 4 bases and 3 bases, in that order; junction bases with no gene match: 11. The CDR3 loop spans 16 amino acids. CDR1 SGHDT and CDR2 YYEEEE come from the germline V gene. The CDR3 DNA reads as TGTGCCAGCAGCCCCGACAGGGGATGGGATGAAGAGACCCAGTACTTC. It is translated as CASSPDRGWDEETQYF.

This chain links TRBV7-2 with TRBJ2-7; 8 nucleotides align to TRBD2. Per germline, CDR1 SGHTA and CDR2 FQGNSA. This CDR3 is 15 amino acids long. V was clipped by 5 bases and J by 7 bases; unmatched bases: 13. CDR3: CASSRELAARGEQYF. In nucleotides, the CDR3 is TGTGCCAGCAGCCGGGAACTAGCGGCGAGGGGGGAGCAGTACTTC.

This clonotype has ten or more counts. The chain is built from TRBV7-8 and TRBJ2-7, with D uncertain. The CDR3 has 14 amino acids. Germline CDR1 and CDR2: SGHVS and FQNEAQ. V lost 2 bases, J lost 1 base, and 9 bases lay in between. The CDR3 spells CASSLQPISYEQYF. In DNA, the CDR3 is TGTGCCAGCAGCTTACAGCCTATTTCCTACGAGCAGTACTTC.

This chain joins TRBV18 and TRBJ2-5; 10 nucleotides agree with TRBD2. The junction had 3 bases not matched to a gene; V was cut back by 2 bases and J by 3 bases. The CDR3 extends over 15 amino acids. Per germline, CDR1 KGHSH and CDR2 LQKENI. For the CDR3, the DNA is TGTGCCAGCTCACCATTCCTAGCGGGGGAAGAGACCCAGTACTTC. This codes for CASSPFLAGEETQYF.

This clonotype was counted a single time. The CDR3 is CAGWRTGELFF. Written as DNA, the CDR3 is TGTGCCGGATGGAGGACCGGGGAGCTGTTTTTT. The chain carries TRBV30 and TRBJ2-2; weak D call: TRBD2 (5 bases). This CDR3 has 11 residues. V was cut by 8 bases and J by 5 bases, with 9 bases left in between. Germline-derived CDR1 and CDR2 are GTSNPN and SVGIG (reference sequence).

This clonotype came up a few times. The chain recombines TRBV29-1 with TRBJ2-1, with D maybe TRBD2 (6 bases). Trimming pared 6 bases from V and 4 bases from J, leaving 22 bases between. Germline CDR1 is SQVTM and CDR2 is ANQGSEA. This CDR3 spans 16 amino acids. CDR3: CSVKKWIAREYNEQFF. CDR3 sequence (DNA): TGCAGCGTAAAAAAGTGGATAGCGCGGGAATACAATGAGCAGTTCTTC.

This clonotype was detected many times. The chain employs TRBV24-1 and TRBJ1-2; D unclear. Germline loops: CDR1 KGHDR, CDR2 SFDVKD. The CDR3 has 13 amino acids. The V end was cut by 3 bases, the J end by 6 bases, with 10 bases between. The CDR3 protein is CATSDEGWDGYTF. CDR3 DNA sequence: TGTGCCACCAGTGATGAGGGTTGGGATGGCTACACCTTC.

At least ten counts were recorded for this clonotype. The chain recombines TRBV6-6 with TRBJ2-7; TRBD2 might be the D (6 bases). V was pared by 5 bases and J by 6 bases, with 11 bases between. Germline CDR1 and CDR2: MNHNY and SVGAGI (reference sequence). This CDR3 has 12 residues. The CDR3 sequence: CASSKRLVEQYF. CDR3 sequence (DNA): TGTGCCAGCAGTAAGCGACTAGTCGAGCAGTACTTC.

This clonotype has ten or more counts. The gene calls are TRBV20-1 and TRBJ2-5; D remains unclear. From germline, CDR1 is DFQATT and CDR2 SNEGSKA (reference sequence). The CDR3 has 11 amino acids. The V end lost 5 bases, the J end lost 7 bases, and 11 bases lay between the germline ends. The CDR3 DNA sequence: TGCAGTGCTGGACGTGGTGGGACCCAGTACTTC. The encoded protein is CSAGRGGTQYF.